This entry describes one TCR beta chain. This sample is part of a study of blood T cell repertoires in COVID-19. TCRdb's copy holds only in-frame clones and misses some; the assay was immunoSEQ multiplex PCR. The sample records 60,000 or so clones, approximately 80% being singletons. The ends were cut back, 2 bases at V and 0 bases at J, with 10 bases in the middle. This CDR3 region has 15 residues. Germline-derived CDR1 and CDR2 are MNHNS and SASEGT. This clonotype was obtained from an elderly woman with acute or convalescent COVID-19. Source material: peripheral blood. V gene TRBV6-1 combines with J gene TRBJ2-5, with D perhaps matching TRBD2 (5 bases). The CDR3 spells CASSESTGYQETQYF. The CDR3 DNA reads as TGTGCCAGCAGTGAATCGACGGGATACCAAGAGACCCAGTACTTC.